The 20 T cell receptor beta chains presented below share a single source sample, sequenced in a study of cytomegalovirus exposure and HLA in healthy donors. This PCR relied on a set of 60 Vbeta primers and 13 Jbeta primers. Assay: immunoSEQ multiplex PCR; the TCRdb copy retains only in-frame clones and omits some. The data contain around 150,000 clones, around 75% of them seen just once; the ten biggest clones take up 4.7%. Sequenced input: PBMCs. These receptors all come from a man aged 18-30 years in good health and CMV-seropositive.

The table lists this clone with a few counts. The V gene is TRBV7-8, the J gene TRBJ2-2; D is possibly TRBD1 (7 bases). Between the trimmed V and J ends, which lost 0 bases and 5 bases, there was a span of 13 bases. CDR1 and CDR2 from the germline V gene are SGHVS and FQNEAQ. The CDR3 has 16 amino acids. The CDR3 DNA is TGTGCCAGCAGCTTAGCGGCAGGGGGGTTGACCGGGGAGCTGTTTTTT. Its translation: CASSLAAGGLTGELFF.

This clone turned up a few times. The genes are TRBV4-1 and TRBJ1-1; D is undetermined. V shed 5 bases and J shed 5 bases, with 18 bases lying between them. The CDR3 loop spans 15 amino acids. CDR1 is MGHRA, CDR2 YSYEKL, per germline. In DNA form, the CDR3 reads TGCGCCAGCAGCGCCCGAGTGAGCGGGGTGACTGAAGCTTTCTTT. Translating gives CASSARVSGVTEAFF.

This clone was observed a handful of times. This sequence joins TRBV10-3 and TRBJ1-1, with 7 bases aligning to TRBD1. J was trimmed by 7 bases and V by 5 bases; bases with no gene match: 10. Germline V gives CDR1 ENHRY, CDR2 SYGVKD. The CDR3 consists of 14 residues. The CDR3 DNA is TGTGCCATCAGTACCCCCGGGACAGCATTTGAAGCTTTCTTT. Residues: CAISTPGTAFEAFF.

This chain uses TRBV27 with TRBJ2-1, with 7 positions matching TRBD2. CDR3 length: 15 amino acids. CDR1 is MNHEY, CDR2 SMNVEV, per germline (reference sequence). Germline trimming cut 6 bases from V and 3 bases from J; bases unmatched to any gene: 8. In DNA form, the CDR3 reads TGTGCCAGCAGACCCGCCGGGACTAACTACAATGAGCAGTTCTTC. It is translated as CASRPAGTNYNEQFF.

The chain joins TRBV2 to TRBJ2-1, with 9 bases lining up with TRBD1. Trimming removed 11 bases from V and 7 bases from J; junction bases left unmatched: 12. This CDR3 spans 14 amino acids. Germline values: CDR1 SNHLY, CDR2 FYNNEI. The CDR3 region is CAGGQGISFNEQFF. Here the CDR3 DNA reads TGTGCCGGTGGACAGGGGATTTCTTTTAATGAGCAGTTCTTC. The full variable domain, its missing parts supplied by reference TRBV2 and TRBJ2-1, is EPEVTQTPSHQVTQMGQEVILRCVPISNHLYFYWYRQILGQKVEFLVSFYNNEISEKSEIFDDQFSVERPDGSNFTLKIRSTKLEDSAMYFCAGGQGISFNEQFFGPGTRLTVL.

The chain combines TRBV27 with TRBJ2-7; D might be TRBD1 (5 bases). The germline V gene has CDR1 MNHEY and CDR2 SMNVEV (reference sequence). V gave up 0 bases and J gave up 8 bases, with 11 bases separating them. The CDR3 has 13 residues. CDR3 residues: CASSLSGATQQYV. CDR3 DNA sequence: TGTGCCAGCAGTTTATCAGGGGCGACGCAGCAGTACGTC.

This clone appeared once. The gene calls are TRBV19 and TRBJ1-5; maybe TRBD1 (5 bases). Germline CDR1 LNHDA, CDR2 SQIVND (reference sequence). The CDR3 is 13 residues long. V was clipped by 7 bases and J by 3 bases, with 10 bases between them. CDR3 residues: CASNRQSNQPQHF. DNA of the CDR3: TGTGCCAGTAATCGACAGTCCAATCAGCCCCAGCATTTT.

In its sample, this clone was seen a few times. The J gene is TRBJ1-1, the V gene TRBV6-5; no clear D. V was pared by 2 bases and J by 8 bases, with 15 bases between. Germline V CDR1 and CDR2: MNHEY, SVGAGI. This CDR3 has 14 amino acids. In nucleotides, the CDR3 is TGTGCCAGCAGTTACGGCGGGCACAACGGGGAAGCTTTCTTT. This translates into CASSYGGHNGEAFF.

CDR3 amino acids: CASSPEQGASNSPLHF. The CDR3 region has the DNA TGCGCCAGCAGCCCGGAACAGGGGGCGTCTAATTCACCCCTCCACTTT. This chain links TRBV5-1 with TRBJ1-6; 9 nucleotides match TRBD1. This CDR3 is 16 amino acids long. V lost 4 bases and J lost 6; bases outside the gene matches: 8. CDR1 is SGHRS and CDR2 is YFSETQ in the germline V gene.

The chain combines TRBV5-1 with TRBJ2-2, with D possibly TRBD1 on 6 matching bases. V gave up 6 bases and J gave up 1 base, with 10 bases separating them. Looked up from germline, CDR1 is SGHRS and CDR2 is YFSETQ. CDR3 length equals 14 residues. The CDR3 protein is CASTLGQNTGELFF. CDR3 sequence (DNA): TGCGCCAGCACGCTGGGACAGAACACCGGGGAGCTGTTTTTT.

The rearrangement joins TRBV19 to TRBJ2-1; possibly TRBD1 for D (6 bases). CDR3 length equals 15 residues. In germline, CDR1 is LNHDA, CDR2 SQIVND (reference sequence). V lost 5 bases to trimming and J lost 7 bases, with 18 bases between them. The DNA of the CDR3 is TGTGCCAGTAGTCACCCCGGACAGAGGTGGAATGAGCAGTTCTTC. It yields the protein CASSHPGQRWNEQFF.

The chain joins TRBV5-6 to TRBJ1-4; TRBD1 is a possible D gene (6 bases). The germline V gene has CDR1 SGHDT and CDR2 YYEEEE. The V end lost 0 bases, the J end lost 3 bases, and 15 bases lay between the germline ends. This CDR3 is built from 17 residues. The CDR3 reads CASSLEGEPAPNEKLFF. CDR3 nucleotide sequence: TGTGCCAGCAGCTTGGAGGGGGAGCCCGCGCCTAATGAAAAACTGTTTTTT.

The CDR3, as DNA: TGTGCCAGCAGTGAATCCCGAGCCGTGAACACTGAAGCTTTCTTT. Residues: CASSESRAVNTEAFF. The V and J genes are TRBV6-1 and TRBJ1-1; D not certain. The CDR3 covers 15 residues. V lost 2 bases and J lost 0, with 10 bases in between. CDR1 and CDR2 from the germline V gene are MNHNS and SASEGT.

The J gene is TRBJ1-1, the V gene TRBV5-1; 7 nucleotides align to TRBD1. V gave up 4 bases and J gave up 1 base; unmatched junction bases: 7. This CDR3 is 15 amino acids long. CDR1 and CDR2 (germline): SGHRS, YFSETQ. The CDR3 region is CASSRGDSRNTEAFF. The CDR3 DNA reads TGCGCCAGCAGCAGAGGGGACAGCCGGAACACTGAAGCTTTCTTT.

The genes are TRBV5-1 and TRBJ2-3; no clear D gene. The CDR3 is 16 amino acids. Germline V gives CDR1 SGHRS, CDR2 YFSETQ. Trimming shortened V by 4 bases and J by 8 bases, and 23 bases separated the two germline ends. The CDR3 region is CASSRRSQIPLGTQYF. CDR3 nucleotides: TGCGCCAGCAGCCGCCGTAGCCAGATTCCATTGGGTACGCAGTATTTT.

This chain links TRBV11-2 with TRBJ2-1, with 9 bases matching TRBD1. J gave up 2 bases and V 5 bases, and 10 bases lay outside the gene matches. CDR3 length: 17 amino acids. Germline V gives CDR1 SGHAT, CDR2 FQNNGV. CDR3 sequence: CASSPKRGTGTYNEQFF. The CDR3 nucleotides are TGTGCCAGCAGCCCCAAGAGAGGGACAGGGACCTACAATGAGCAGTTCTTC.

CDR3 sequence (DNA): TGTGCCAGCAGTTGGGGACAAGTGAACTCACCCCTCCACTTT. It codes for CASSWGQVNSPLHF. The chain is built from TRBV27 and TRBJ1-6; possibly TRBD1 for D (6 bases). Germline CDR1 is MNHEY and CDR2 is SMNVEV (reference sequence). V shed 4 bases and J shed 10 bases, with 14 bases lying between them. The CDR3 is 14 residues long.

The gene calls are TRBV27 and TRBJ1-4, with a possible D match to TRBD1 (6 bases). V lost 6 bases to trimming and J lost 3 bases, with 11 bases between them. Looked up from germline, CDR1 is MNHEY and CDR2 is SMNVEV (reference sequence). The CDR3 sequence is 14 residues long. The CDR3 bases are TGTGCCAGCAGCGGGTGGGGGCCTAATGAAAAACTGTTTTTT. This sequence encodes CASSGWGPNEKLFF.

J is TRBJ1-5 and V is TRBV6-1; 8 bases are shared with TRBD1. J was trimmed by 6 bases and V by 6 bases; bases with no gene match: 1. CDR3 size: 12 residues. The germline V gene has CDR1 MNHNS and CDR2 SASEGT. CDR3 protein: CASRTGGQPQHF. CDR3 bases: TGTGCCAGCAGAACAGGGGGTCAGCCCCAGCATTTT.

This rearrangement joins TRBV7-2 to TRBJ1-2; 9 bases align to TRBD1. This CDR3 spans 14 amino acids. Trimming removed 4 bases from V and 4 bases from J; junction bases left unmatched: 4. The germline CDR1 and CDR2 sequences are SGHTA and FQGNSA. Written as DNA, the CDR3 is TGTGCCAGCAGCTCCCGGGACAGGGTCTATGGCTACACCTTC. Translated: CASSSRDRVYGYTF.